The 11 T cell receptor beta chains listed next were all sequenced from one sample in a study of cytomegalovirus exposure and HLA in healthy donors. Vbeta (60) and Jbeta (13) primers were used in the PCR. Measured with immunoSEQ multiplex PCR; TCRdb has only the in-frame clones, and not every one. The sample holds around 170,000 clones; about 85% are singletons and the top ten take around 1.4%. Sequences were obtained from PBMCs. The receptors come from a girl between 5 and 17 years old in good health and CMV-seropositive.

The chain couples TRBV15 to TRBJ2-1; tentative D call: TRBD2 (5 bases). Germline V CDR1 and CDR2: LNHNV, YYDKDF (reference sequence). The CDR3 consists of 14 residues. Trimming pared 8 bases from V and 6 bases from J, leaving 17 bases between. The CDR3 spells CATQEDGGPNEQFF. As DNA, the CDR3 is TGTGCCACCCAGGAAGATGGAGGCCCCAATGAGCAGTTCTTC. Using reference TRBV15 and TRBJ2-1 for the parts outside the CDR3, the full variable domain is DAMVIQNPRYQVTQFGKPVTLSCSQTLNHNVMYWYQQKSSQAPKLLFHYYDKDFNNEADTPDNFQSRRPNTSFCFLDIRSPGLGDTAMYLCATQEDGGPNEQFFGPGTRLTVL.

This sequence joins TRBV4-2 and TRBJ2-1, with D maybe TRBD2 (6 bases). V gave up 0 bases and J gave up 10 bases, with 7 bases separating them. This CDR3 region has 12 residues. Germline CDR1 LGHNA, CDR2 YNFKEQ. CDR3 protein: CASSQDGGEQFF. CDR3 nucleotides: TGTGCCAGCAGCCAAGATGGGGGGGAGCAGTTCTTC.

The gene calls are TRBV4-2 and TRBJ2-1, with 7 bases lining up with TRBD2. Germline values: CDR1 LGHNA, CDR2 YNFKEQ. The CDR3 runs to 14 residues. V lost 5 bases, J lost 6 bases, and 7 bases stayed unmatched. This CDR3 reads CASSGGGAGNEQFF. DNA of the CDR3: TGTGCCAGCAGCGGGGGAGGGGCCGGCAATGAGCAGTTCTTC.

This rearrangement joins TRBV5-1 to TRBJ1-2, with 7 nucleotides matching TRBD1. The junction had 8 bases not matched to a gene; V was cut back by 5 bases and J by 7 bases. This CDR3 is 13 amino acids long. CDR1 is SGHRS and CDR2 is YFSETQ in the germline V gene. The CDR3 here is CASSPGGSSGYTF. In DNA, the CDR3 is TGCGCCAGCAGTCCAGGGGGGTCGAGTGGCTACACCTTC.

The rearrangement joins TRBV10-3 to TRBJ1-1, with D possibly matching TRBD1 (5 bases). The CDR3 runs 14 residues. V dropped 6 bases and J dropped 11 bases, with 22 bases sitting between them. Germline V lookup: CDR1 ENHRY, CDR2 SYGVKD. CDR3 sequence (DNA): TGTGCCATCAGCCCGGGGGAGGCCTTTATAGCGGCTTTCTTT. Translation gives CAISPGEAFIAAFF.

The CDR3 here is CASSLAQDYEQYF. CDR3 coding DNA: TGTGCCAGCAGCTTAGCCCAGGACTACGAGCAGTACTTC. The gene calls are TRBV7-6 and TRBJ2-7; D remains unclear. The CDR3 sequence is 13 residues long. Germline-derived CDR1 and CDR2 are SGHVS and FNYEAQ. With 0 bases removed from V and 3 bases from J, the gap between germline ends came to 6 bases.

This chain connects TRBV6-5 to TRBJ1-1; D is possibly TRBD1 (5 bases). The CDR3 covers 14 residues. CDR1 MNHEY and CDR2 SVGAGI come from the germline V gene. Trimming left V 4 bases short and J 1 base short, with 10 bases between. In DNA form, the CDR3 reads TGTGCCAGCAGTTTGATTAGGGGGAACACTGAAGCTTTCTTT. It encodes CASSLIRGNTEAFF.

CDR3: CASSPSLRTGLYNEQFF. In DNA form, the CDR3 reads TGCGCCAGCAGCCCAAGTCTTCGGACAGGGCTTTACAATGAGCAGTTCTTC. This sequence joins TRBV4-1 and TRBJ2-1, with 8 bases lining up with TRBD1. Germline V gene data show CDR1 as MGHRA and CDR2 as YSYEKL. The CDR3 extends over 17 amino acids. V shed 4 bases, J shed 4 bases, and the junction held 12 bases outside the gene matches.

The CDR3 here is CASSLENRAAGYTF. Here the CDR3 DNA reads TGTGCCAGCAGCTTAGAAAACAGGGCTGCTGGCTACACCTTC. V is TRBV11-1 and J is TRBJ1-2; D possibly corresponds to TRBD1 (6 bases). Trimming took off 1 base at V and 7 bases at J, with 13 bases between the two ends. Germline V gives CDR1 SGHAT, CDR2 FQDESV (reference sequence). The CDR3 sequence is 14 residues long.

V is TRBV23-1 and J is TRBJ2-7; unclear D gene. TRBV23-1 is given ORF status, its function remaining uncertain. There are 15 residues in the CDR3. The ends were cut back, 6 bases at V and 4 bases at J, with 19 bases in the middle. The CDR3 region is CASRPRHRPRYEQYF. CDR3 nucleotide sequence: TGCGCCAGCAGGCCCCGACACCGGCCTCGTTACGAGCAGTACTTC.

This clone was recorded once. The V call is TRBV18, the J call TRBJ2-1, with 7 nucleotides matching TRBD2. Germline lookup yields CDR1 KGHSH and CDR2 LQKENI. This CDR3 spans 14 amino acids. V was clipped by 3 bases and J by 5 bases; unmatched bases: 4. CDR3 protein: CASSPQRDHNEQFF. Written as DNA, the CDR3 is TGTGCCAGCTCACCGCAGCGGGATCACAATGAGCAGTTCTTC.